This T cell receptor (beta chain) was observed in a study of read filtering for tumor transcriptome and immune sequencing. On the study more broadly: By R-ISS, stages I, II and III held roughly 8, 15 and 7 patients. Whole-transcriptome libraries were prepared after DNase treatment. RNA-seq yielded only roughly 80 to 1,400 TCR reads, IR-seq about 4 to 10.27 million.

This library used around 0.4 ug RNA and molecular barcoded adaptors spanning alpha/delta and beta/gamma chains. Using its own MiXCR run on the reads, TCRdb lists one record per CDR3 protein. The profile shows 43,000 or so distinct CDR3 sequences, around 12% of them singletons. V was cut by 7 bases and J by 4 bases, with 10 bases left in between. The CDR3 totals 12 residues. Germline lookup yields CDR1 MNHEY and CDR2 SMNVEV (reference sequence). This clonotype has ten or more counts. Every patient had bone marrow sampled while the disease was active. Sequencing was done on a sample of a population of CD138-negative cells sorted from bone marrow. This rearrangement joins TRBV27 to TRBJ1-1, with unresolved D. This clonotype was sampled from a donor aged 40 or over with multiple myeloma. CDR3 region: CASTQSGTEAFF. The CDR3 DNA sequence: TGTGCCAGCACTCAAAGTGGCACTGAAGCTTTCTTT.